Listed below are T cell receptor beta chains from one sample, sequenced in a study of CD8 T cells in Susac syndrome. Using its own MiXCR run on the immunoSEQ multiplex PCR reads, TCRdb lists one record per CDR3 protein. Of around 170,000 distinct CDR3 sequences detected, roughly 94% appear once; the ten largest clones hold over 0.095%. Sequenced: CD4+ T cells from PBMCs. The receptors were sampled from a human donor with Susac syndrome. Each CDR3 is given with its conserved first and last residue. D genes are given only for firm matches. Part of the rows lack a size; the others show once, few, many or a class for expanded clones.

v_call: TRBV9
j_call: TRBJ2-5
clone_size: once
d_call: TRBD1
cdr3_nt: TGTGCCAGCAGCGCAAATACAGGGGGCCCAGAGACCCAGTACTTC
cdr3_aa: CASSANTGGPETQYF

v_call: TRBV25-1
j_call: TRBJ1-6
clone_size: few
d_call: NA
cdr3_nt: TGTGCCAGCAGTGGGGACAAGTATTCACCCCTCCACTTT
cdr3_aa: CASSGDKYSPLHF

v_call: TRBV19
j_call: TRBJ2-5
clone_size: NA
d_call: TRBD1
cdr3_nt: TGTGCCAGTAGTCCCGACAGGGCTGAGACCCAGTACTTC
cdr3_aa: CASSPDRAETQYF

v_call: TRBV29-1
j_call: TRBJ2-3
clone_size: NA
d_call: TRBD2
cdr3_nt: TGCAGCGTTGTTCGGGGGTATAGCGGGGGGACAGATACGCAGTATTTT
cdr3_aa: CSVVRGYSGGTDTQYF

v_call: TRBV10-3
j_call: TRBJ1-1
clone_size: NA
d_call: TRBD1
cdr3_nt: TGTGCCATCAGTGGACAGGGACTCACTGAAGCTTTCTTT
cdr3_aa: CAISGQGLTEAFF

v_call: TRBV9
j_call: TRBJ2-1
clone_size: NA
d_call: TRBD2
cdr3_nt: TGTGCCAGCAGCCCAATTGGACTAGCATATGAGCAGTTCTTC
cdr3_aa: CASSPIGLAYEQFF

v_call: TRBV9
j_call: TRBJ2-7
clone_size: NA
d_call: TRBD2
cdr3_nt: TGTGCCAGCAGCCCTGGGGGGGGTCACTCCTACGAGCAGTACTTC
cdr3_aa: CASSPGGGHSYEQYF

v_call: TRBV29-1
j_call: TRBJ2-7
clone_size: NA
d_call: NA
cdr3_nt: TGCAGCGTTGAAGAGGCGGCAGGGTCCTCCTACGAGCAGTACTTC
cdr3_aa: CSVEEAAGSSYEQYF

v_call: TRBV30
j_call: TRBJ1-2
clone_size: NA
d_call: NA
cdr3_nt: TGTGCCTGGAGTGTACCTCCGCAGGGAAGATATGGCTACACCTTC
cdr3_aa: CAWSVPPQGRYGYTF

v_call: TRBV7-3
j_call: TRBJ1-1
clone_size: NA
d_call: NA
cdr3_nt: TGTGCCAGCGCGCGGGGGGGGAACACTGAAGCTTTCTTT
cdr3_aa: CASARGGNTEAFF

v_call: TRBV20-1
j_call: TRBJ1-1
clone_size: NA
d_call: NA
cdr3_nt: TGCAGTGCTAGAGGAATTCGGGACGGAGGTCCCGCTTTCTTT
cdr3_aa: CSARGIRDGGPAFF